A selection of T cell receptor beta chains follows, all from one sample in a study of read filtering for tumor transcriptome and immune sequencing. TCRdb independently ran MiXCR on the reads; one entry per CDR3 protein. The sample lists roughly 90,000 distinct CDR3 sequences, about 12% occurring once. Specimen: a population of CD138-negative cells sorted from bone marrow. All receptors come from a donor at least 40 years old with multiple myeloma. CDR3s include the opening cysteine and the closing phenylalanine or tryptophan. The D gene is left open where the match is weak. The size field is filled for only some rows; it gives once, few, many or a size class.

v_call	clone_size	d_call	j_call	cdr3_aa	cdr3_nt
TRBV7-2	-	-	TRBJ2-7	CASSLGFQGNYEQYF	TGTGCCAGCAGCTTAGGTTTCCAGGGGAACTACGAGCAGTACTTC
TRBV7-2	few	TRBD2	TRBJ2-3	CASSSGTSGSWSDTQYF	TGTGCCAGCAGCTCAGGGACTAGCGGGAGTTGGTCAGATACGCAGTATTTT
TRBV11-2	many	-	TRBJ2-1	CASSSRAGGIYNEQFF	TGTGCCAGCAGCTCCCGGGCGGGCGGTATATACAATGAGCAGTTCTTC
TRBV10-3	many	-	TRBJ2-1	CAISESSEQFF	TGTGCCATCAGTGAAAGCAGCGAGCAGTTCTTC
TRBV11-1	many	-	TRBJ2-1	CASSLGSSLDEQFF	TGTGCCAGCAGCTTAGGGTCGAGCCTCGATGAGCAGTTCTTC
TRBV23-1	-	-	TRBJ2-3	CARAREEASTDTQYF	TGCGCCAGAGCCAGGGAAGAAGCTAGCACAGATACGCAGTATTTT
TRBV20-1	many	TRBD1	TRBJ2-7	CSARDIQGAYEQYF	TGCAGTGCTAGAGATATACAGGGGGCTTACGAGCAGTACTTC
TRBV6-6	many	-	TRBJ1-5	CASSSTGHNQPQHF	TGTGCCAGCAGTTCCACAGGCCACAATCAGCCCCAGCATTTT
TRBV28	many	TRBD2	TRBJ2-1	CASRSSLAGGPNEQFF	TGTGCCAGCAGATCTTCGCTAGCGGGAGGGCCCAATGAGCAGTTCTTC
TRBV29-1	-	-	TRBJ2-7	CSVELGRCNEQYF	TGCAGCGTTGAACTGGGGAGGTGCAACGAGCAGTACTTC
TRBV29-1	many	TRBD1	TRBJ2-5	CSVKGQRETQYF	TGCAGCGTTAAGGGACAGCGGGAGACCCAGTACTTC
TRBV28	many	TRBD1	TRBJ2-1	CASKVGTGGAEQFF	TGTGCCAGCAAGGTAGGGACAGGGGGCGCTGAGCAGTTCTTC
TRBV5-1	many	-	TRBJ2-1	CASSPGAGDYNEQFF	TGCGCCAGCAGCCCCGGGGCAGGGGACTACAATGAGCAGTTCTTC
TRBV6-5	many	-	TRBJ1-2	CASSYGTLYGYTF	TGTGCCAGCAGCTACGGGACTCTCTATGGCTATACCTTC
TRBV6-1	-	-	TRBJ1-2	CASSRDTYGYTF	TGTGCCAGCAGTAGGGACACCTATGGCTACACCTTC
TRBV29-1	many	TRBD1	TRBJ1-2	CSVRTGGGGYGYTF	TGCAGCGTCCGGACAGGGGGTGGTGGCTATGGCTACACCTTC
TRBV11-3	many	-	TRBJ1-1	CASSLDLFATEAFF	TGTGCCAGCAGCTTAGACCTATTTGCCACTGAAGCTTTCTTT
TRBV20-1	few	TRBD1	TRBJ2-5	CSSDRDRGGQETQYF	TGCAGTTCCGACCGGGACAGGGGAGGCCAAGAGACCCAGTACTTC
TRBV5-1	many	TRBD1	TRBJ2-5	CASSVRGTDEETQYF	TGCGCCAGCAGCGTCAGGGGGACAGATGAAGAGACCCAGTACTTC
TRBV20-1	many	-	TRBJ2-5	CSATGTQETQYF	TGCAGTGCTACAGGGACCCAAGAGACCCAGTACTTC
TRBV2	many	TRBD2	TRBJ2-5	CASTGTSGSSSGETQYF	TGTGCCAGCACTGGGACTAGCGGCTCCTCCAGCGGAGAGACCCAGTACTTC